The clone carrying this T cell receptor beta chain was counted only a few times. Its antigen is undetermined. This entry comes from a study of T cells in Graves' hyperthyroidism and ophthalmopathy. Study-wide results and limits: Among clonotypes expanded in thyroid above 0.001, most were also found in blood. From stable hyperthyroidism, ophthalmopathy was set apart by a 13 V-J model.

Among the patients, aged 18 to 65, hyperthyroidism was newly diagnosed and had lasted under 2 months. Fresh peripheral blood, approximately 9.7 ml, was the source of the PBMCs. The CDR3 regions of TCR beta were amplified from RNA transcripts. The HTBI primer set drove a first-round RT-PCR of the TCR CDR3. From the multiplex PCR reads, TCRdb called clonotypes with MiXCR, one entry per CDR3 protein. Of over 650,000 distinct CDR3 sequences in the sample, about a sixth are singletons; the top ten hold over 7.5%. V dropped 5 bases and J dropped 5; count of bases not matched to a gene: 4. This CDR3 has 14 amino acids. Germline V lookup: CDR1 SEHNR, CDR2 FQNEAQ (reference sequence).

This chain links TRBV7-9 with TRBJ2-1; TRBD2 agrees at 9 bases. The sample taken for sequencing was blood. The TCR was taken from a man between 18 and 35 years old with Graves' hyperthyroidism. CDR3 DNA: TGTGCCAGCAGCAAGAGGACTAGCGACAATGAGCAGTTCTTC. Its translation: CASSKRTSDNEQFF.